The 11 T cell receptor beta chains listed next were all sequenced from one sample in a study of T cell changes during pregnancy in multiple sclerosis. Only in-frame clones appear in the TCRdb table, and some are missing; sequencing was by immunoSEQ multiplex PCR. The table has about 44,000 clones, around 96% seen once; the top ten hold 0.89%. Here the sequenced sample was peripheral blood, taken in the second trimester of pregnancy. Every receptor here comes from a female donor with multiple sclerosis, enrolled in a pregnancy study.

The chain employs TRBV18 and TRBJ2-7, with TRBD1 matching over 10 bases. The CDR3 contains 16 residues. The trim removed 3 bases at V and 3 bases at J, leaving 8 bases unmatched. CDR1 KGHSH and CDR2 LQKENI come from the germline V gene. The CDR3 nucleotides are TGTGCCAGCTCACCCTTGGGACAGGGGCCCTACTACGAGCAGTACTTC. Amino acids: CASSPLGQGPYYEQYF. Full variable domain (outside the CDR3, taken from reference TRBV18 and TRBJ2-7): NAGVMQNPRHLVRRRGQEARLRCSPMKGHSHVYWYRQLPEEGLKFMVYLQKENIIDESGMPKERFSAEFPKEGPSILRIQQVVRGDSAAYFCASSPLGQGPYYEQYFGPGTRLTVT.

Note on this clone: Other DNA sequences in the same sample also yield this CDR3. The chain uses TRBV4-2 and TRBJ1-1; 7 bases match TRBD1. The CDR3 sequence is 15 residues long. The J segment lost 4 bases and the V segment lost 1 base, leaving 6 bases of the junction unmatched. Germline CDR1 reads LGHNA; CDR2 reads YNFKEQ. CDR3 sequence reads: CASSQARTGGTEAFF. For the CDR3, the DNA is TGTGCCAGCAGCCAAGCCCGGACAGGCGGCACTGAAGCTTTCTTT.

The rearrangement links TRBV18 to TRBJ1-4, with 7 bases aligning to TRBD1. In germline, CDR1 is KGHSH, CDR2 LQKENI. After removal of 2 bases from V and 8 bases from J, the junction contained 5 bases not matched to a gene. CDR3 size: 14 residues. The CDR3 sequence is CASSPGQGGEKLFF. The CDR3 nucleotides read TGTGCCAGCTCACCAGGGCAGGGGGGCGAAAAACTGTTTTTT.

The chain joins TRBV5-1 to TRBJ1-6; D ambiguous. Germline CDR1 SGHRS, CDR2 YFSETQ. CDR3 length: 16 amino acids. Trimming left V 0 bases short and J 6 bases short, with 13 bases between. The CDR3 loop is CASSLAVDTFNSPLHF. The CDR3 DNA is TGCGCCAGCAGCTTGGCCGTAGACACCTTTAATTCACCCCTCCACTTT.

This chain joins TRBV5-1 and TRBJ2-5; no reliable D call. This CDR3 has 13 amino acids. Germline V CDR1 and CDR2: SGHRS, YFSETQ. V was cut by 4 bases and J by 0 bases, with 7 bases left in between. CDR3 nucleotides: TGCGCCAGCAGCGGTCAGTACCAAGAGACCCAGTACTTC. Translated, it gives CASSGQYQETQYF.

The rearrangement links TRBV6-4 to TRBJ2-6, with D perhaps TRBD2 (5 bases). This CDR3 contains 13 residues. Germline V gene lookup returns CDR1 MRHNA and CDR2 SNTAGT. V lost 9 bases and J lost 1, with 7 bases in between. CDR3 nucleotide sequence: TGTGCCAGTCGGGAATCTGGGGCCAACGTCCTGACTTTC. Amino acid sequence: CASRESGANVLTF.

The CDR3 nucleotides are TGTGCCAGCAGTCCTCTTAACACCGGGGAGCTGTTTTTT. Protein: CASSPLNTGELFF. The chain joins TRBV28 to TRBJ2-2; D gene ambiguous. Germline assignment: CDR1 MDHEN and CDR2 SYDVKM. CDR3 length: 13 amino acids. Trimming left V 5 bases short and J 2 bases short, with 6 bases between.

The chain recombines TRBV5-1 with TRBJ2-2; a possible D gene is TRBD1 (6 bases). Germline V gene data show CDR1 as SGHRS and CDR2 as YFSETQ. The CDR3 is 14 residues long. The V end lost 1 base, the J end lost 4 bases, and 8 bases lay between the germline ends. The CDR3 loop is CASSLIGGTGELFF. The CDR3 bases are TGCGCCAGCAGCTTGATAGGGGGCACCGGGGAGCTGTTTTTT.

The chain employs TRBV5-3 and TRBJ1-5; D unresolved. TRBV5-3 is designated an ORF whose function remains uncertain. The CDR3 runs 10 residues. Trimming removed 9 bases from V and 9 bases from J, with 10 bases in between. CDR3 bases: TGTGCCACAAACCGGTGGCCCCAGCATTTT. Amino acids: CATNRWPQHF.

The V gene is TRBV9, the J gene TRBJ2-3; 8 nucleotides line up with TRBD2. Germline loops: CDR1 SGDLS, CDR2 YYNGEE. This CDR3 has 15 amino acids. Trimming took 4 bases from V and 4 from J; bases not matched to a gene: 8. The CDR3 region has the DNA TGTGCCAGCAGCATATTAGCGGGAATGTCAGATACGCAGTATTTT. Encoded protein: CASSILAGMSDTQYF. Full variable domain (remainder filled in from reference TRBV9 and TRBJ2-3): DSGVTQTPKHLITATGQRVTLRCSPRSGDLSVYWYQQSLDQGLQFLIQYYNGEERAKGNILERFSAQQFPDLHSELNLSSLELGDSALYFCASSILAGMSDTQYFGPGTRLTVL.

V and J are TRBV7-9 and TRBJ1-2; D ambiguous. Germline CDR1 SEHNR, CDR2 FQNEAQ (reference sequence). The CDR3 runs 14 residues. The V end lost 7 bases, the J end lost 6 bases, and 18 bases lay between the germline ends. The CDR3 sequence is CASTTSRGPDGYTF. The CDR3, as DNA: TGTGCCAGCACCACCAGCCGGGGTCCCGATGGCTACACCTTC.